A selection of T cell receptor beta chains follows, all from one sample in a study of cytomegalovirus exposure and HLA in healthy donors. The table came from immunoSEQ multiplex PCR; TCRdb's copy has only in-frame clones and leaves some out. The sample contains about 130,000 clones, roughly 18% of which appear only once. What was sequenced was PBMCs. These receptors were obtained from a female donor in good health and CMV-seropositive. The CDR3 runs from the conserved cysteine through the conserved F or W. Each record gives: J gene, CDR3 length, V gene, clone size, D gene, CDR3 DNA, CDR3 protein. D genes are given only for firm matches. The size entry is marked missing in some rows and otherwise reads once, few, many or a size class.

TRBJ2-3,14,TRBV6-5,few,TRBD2,TGTGCCAGCAGGCGCCAGTACACTAGCGGGGGGGCTTATTTT,CASRRQYTSGGAYF
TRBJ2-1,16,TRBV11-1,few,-,TGTGCCAGCAGTCCCAGCATACAGAGCTCCTACAATGAGCAGTTCTTC,CASSPSIQSSYNEQFF
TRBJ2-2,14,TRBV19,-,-,TGTGCCAGTAGTGAAAGACCCGGAGCCGGGGAGCTGTTTTTT,CASSERPGAGELFF
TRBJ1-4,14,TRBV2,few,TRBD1,TGTGCCAGCAGTGAGAGGGACAGTAATGAAAAACTGTTTTTT,CASSERDSNEKLFF
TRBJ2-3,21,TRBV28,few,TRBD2,TGTGCCAGCAGTTCCGGACTAGCGGGGGGTTATCTCGGAACTAGCACAGATACGCAGTATTTT,CASSSGLAGGYLGTSTDTQYF
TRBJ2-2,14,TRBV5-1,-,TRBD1,TGCGCCAGCAGCTTAGGACAGGTACCCGGGGAGCTGTTTTTT,CASSLGQVPGELFF
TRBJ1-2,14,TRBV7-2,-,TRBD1,TGTGCCAGCAGCTTAGCGGGACAGGGAGATGGCTACACCTTC,CASSLAGQGDGYTF
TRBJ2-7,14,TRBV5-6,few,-,TGTGCCAGCAGCTTACAGGGAAAGGCCTACGAGCAGTACTTC,CASSLQGKAYEQYF
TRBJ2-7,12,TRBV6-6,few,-,TGTGCCAGCAGATACGAGAGCTACGAGCAGTACTTC,CASRYESYEQYF
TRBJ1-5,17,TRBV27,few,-,TGTGCCAGCAGTTACTCGACTCCACAGGGAAGCAATCAGCCCCAGCATTTT,CASSYSTPQGSNQPQHF
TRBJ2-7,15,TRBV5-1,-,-,TGCGCCAGCAGCTTGGCGGGGGACAGCTCCTACGAGCAGTACTTC,CASSLAGDSSYEQYF
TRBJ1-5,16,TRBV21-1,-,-,TGTGCCAGCAGCTCTTGGGTCAGGGACAGCTATCAGCCCCAGCATTTT,CASSSWVRDSYQPQHF
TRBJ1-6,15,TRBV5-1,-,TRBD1,TGCGCCAGCAGAACAGGGGTGATAATCAATTCACCCCTCCACTTT,CASRTGVIINSPLHF
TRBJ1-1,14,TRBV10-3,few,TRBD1,TGTGCCATCGGCGGACAGGGGCGGCACACTGAAGCTTTCTTT,CAIGGQGRHTEAFF
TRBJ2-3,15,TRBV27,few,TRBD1,TGTGCCAGCAGACGCCCGGGACAGCTCACAGATACGCAGTATTTT,CASRRPGQLTDTQYF
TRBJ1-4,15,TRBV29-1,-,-,TGCAGCGTTGAAGATCGCGGGGGCGCGTCACGGAAACTGTTTTTT,CSVEDRGGASRKLFF
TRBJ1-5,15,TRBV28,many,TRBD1,TGTGCCAGCAGCCGAGACAGGGGAATTTATCAGCCCCAGCATTTT,CASSRDRGIYQPQHF
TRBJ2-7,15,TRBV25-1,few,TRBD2,TGTGCCAGCAGTGGGGCCGGGACTAGCGAGTACGAGCAGTACTTC,CASSGAGTSEYEQYF
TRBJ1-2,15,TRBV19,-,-,TGTGCCAGTAGTCCTTCGGACAACTCTAACTATGGCTACACCTTC,CASSPSDNSNYGYTF
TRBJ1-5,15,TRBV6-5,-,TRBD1,TGTGCCAGCAGTGCCGGGACAGGGTACAATCAGCCCCAGCATTTT,CASSAGTGYNQPQHF
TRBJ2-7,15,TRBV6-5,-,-,TGTGCCAGCAGTTACTTCGGTGGAGGTACGAGTGAGCAGTACTTC,CASSYFGGGTSEQYF
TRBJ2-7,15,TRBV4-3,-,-,TGCGCCAGCAGCCAAGAACAGGGAGACTCCTACGAGCAGTACTTC,CASSQEQGDSYEQYF
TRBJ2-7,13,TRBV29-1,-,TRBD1,TGCAGCGTCACCCCAGGACAGGGCGGTGAGCAGTACTTC,CSVTPGQGGEQYF
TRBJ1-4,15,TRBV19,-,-,TGTGCCAGTAAGAGTAACTTTGCAACTAATGAAAAACTGTTTTTT,CASKSNFATNEKLFF
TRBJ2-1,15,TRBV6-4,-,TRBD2,TGTGCCAGCAGTACTAGCGGGCAGACCTACAATGAGCAGTTCTTC,CASSTSGQTYNEQFF
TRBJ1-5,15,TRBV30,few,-,TGTGCCTGGAGTGGGAGTCCCAGGGGCAATCAGCCCCAGCATTTT,CAWSGSPRGNQPQHF
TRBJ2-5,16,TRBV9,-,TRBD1,TGTGCCAGCAGCCTTGGGACAGGAAAGTACCAAGAGACCCAGTACTTC,CASSLGTGKYQETQYF
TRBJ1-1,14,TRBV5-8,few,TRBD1,TGTGCCAGCAGTCCCGGGACAGCGAACACTGAAGCTTTCTTT,CASSPGTANTEAFF
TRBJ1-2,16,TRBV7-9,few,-,TGTGCCAGCAGCTCCCCCGCAGGGGAAACACAGGATGGCTACACCTTC,CASSSPAGETQDGYTF
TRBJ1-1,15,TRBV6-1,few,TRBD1,TGTGCCAGCAGAAGACAGGGGTCAACGAACACTGAAGCTTTCTTT,CASRRQGSTNTEAFF
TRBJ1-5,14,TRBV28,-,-,TGTGCCAGCAGTCTGGCCCCCGGGGAGCAGCCCCAGCATTTT,CASSLAPGEQPQHF
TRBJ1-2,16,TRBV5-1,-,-,TGCGCCAGCAGCTTGGGGGGAGGCCTAATTGAGTATGGCTACACCTTC,CASSLGGGLIEYGYTF
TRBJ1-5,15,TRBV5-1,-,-,TGCGCCAGCAGCTTGGAGGGGCAGGGAAGACAGCCCCAGCATTTT,CASSLEGQGRQPQHF
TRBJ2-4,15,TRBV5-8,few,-,TGTGCCAGCAGCATATACAGGGATGCCAAAAACATTCAGTACTTC,CASSIYRDAKNIQYF
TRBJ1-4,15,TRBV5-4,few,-,TGTGCCAGCAGCTTGGAAGCAGGGACTAATGAAAAACTGTTTTTT,CASSLEAGTNEKLFF
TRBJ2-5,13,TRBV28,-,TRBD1,TGTGCCAGCATCAGACAGGGACGGGAGACCCAGTACTTC,CASIRQGRETQYF
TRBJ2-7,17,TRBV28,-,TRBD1,TGTGCCAGCAGTCCATACCCAGGGACAGGGTTCTCCTACGAGCAGTACTTC,CASSPYPGTGFSYEQYF
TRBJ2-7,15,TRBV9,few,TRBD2,TGTGCCAGCAGCGCCGGGACTAGCGGGAGATACGAGCAGTACTTC,CASSAGTSGRYEQYF
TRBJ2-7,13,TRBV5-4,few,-,TGTGCCAGCAGTGCGGACAGAGCCTACGAGCAGTACTTC,CASSADRAYEQYF
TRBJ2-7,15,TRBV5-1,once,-,TGCGCCAGCAGCAAAAGACAGTCCCCTATCTACGAGCAGTACTTC,CASSKRQSPIYEQYF
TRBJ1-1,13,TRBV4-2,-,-,TGTGCCAGCAGCCAAGACCCTTTCACTGAAGCTTTCTTT,CASSQDPFTEAFF
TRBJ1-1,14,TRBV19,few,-,TGTGCCAGTAGTGAGGAACGGCGGAACACTGAAGCTTTCTTT,CASSEERRNTEAFF
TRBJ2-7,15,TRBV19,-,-,TGTGCCAGTAGTATAAGTGGTCGGGGGTCCTACGAGCAGTACTTC,CASSISGRGSYEQYF
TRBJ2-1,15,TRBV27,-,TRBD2,TGTGCCAGCAGTTTATCAACTAGCGGGTACAATGAGCAGTTCTTC,CASSLSTSGYNEQFF
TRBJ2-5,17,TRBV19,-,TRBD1,TGTGCCAGTAGTGCGCACGGACAGGGATGGGGGCGAGAGACCCAGTACTTC,CASSAHGQGWGRETQYF
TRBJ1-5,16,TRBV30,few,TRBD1,TGTGCCTGGAGTGGACAGGGGGCTCGACGCAATCAGCCCCAGCATTTT,CAWSGQGARRNQPQHF
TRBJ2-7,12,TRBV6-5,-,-,TGTGCCAGCGCCCAGGACAGTTACGAGCAGTACTTC,CASAQDSYEQYF